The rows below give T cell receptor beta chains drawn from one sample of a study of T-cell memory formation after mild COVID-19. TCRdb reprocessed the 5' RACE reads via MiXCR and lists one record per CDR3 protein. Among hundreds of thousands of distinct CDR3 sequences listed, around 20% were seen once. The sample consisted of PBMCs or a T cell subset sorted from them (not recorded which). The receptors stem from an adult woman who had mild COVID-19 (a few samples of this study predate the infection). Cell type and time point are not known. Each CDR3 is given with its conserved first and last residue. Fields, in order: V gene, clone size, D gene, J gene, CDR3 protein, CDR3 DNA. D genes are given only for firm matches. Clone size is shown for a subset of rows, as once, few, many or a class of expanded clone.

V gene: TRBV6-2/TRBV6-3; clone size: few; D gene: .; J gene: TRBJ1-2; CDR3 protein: CASRGMWQRIYGYTF; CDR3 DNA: TGTGCCAGCAGGGGGATGTGGCAGAGGATCTATGGCTACACCTTC
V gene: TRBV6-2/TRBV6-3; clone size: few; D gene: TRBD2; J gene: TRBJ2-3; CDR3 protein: CASSKREEFGDTQYF; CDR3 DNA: TGTGCCAGCAGTAAGCGGGAGGAATTCGGGGATACGCAGTATTTT
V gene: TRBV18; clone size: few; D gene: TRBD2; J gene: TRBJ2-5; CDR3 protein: CASSPGLATETQYF; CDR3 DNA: TGTGCCAGCTCACCGGGACTAGCAACGGAGACCCAGTACTTC
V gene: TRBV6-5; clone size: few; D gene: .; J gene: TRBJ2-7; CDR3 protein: CASSSTSGSTYEQYF; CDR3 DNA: TGTGCCAGCAGTTCCACATCGGGGAGCACCTACGAGCAGTACTTC
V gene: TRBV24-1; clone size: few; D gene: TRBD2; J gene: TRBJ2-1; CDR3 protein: CATSDLGTSIGDEQFF; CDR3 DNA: TGTGCCACCAGTGATTTAGGGACTAGCATCGGAGATGAGCAGTTCTTC
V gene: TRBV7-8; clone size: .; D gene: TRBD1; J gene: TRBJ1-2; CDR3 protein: CASSQKIHGTGWNYGYTF; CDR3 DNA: TGTGCCAGCAGCCAAAAAATCCACGGGACAGGGTGGAACTATGGCTACACCTTC
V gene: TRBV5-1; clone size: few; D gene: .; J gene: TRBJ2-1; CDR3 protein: CASSLVQGVLGAGQFF; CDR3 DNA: TGCGCCAGCAGCTTGGTACAGGGTGTCCTAGGGGCGGGGCAGTTCTTC
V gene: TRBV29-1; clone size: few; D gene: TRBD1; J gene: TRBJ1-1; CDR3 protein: CSVETGTEAFF; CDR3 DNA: TGCAGCGTTGAGACAGGGACTGAAGCTTTCTTT
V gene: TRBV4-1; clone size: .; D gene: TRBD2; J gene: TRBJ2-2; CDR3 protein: CASSQGLAGFTGELFF; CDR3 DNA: TGCGCCAGCAGCCAAGGACTAGCGGGGTTTACCGGGGAGCTGTTTTTT
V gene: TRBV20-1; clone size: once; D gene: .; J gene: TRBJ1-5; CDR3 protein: CSARDGSFYSNQPQHF; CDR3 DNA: TGCAGTGCTAGAGATGGCAGTTTCTATAGCAATCAGCCCCAGCATTTT
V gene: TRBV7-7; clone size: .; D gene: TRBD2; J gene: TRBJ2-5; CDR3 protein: CASSSIGGRATETQYF; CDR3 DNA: TGTGCTAGCAGCTCGATAGGCGGGAGGGCCACGGAGACCCAGTACTTC
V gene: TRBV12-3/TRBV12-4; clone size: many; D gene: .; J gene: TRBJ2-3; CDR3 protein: CASSRRRGSTDTQYF; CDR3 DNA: TGTGCCAGCAGTCGACGGCGGGGCAGCACAGATACGCAGTATTTT
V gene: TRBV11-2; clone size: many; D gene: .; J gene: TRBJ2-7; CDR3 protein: CASSPLQRGKGVFYEQYF; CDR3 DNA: TGTGCCAGCAGCCCACTTCAGAGAGGCAAAGGCGTATTCTACGAGCAGTACTTC
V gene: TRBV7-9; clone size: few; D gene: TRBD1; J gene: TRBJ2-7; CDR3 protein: CASSLGANRDRDYEQYF; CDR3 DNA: TGTGCCAGCAGCTTAGGGGCAAACCGGGACAGGGACTACGAGCAGTACTTC
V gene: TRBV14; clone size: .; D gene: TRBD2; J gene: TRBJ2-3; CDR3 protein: CASSQDGGSTTDTQYF; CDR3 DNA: TGTGCCAGCAGCCAAGATGGCGGGAGCACCACAGATACGCAGTATTTT
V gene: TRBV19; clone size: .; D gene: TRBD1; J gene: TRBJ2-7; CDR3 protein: CASSIESDRGLYEQYF; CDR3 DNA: TGTGCCAGTAGTATCGAGTCGGACAGGGGACTCTACGAGCAGTACTTC
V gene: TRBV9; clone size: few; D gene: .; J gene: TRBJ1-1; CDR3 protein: CASSVEGRAVGTEAFF; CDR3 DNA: TGTGCCAGCAGCGTAGAGGGAAGGGCGGTGGGCACTGAAGCTTTCTTT
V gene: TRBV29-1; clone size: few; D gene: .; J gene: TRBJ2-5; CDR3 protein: CSVALRVGRETQYF; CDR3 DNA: TGCAGCGTTGCTCTGCGGGTGGGGAGAGAGACCCAGTACTTC
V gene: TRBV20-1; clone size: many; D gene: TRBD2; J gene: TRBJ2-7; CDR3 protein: CSARDTGGPGEQYF; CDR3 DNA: TGCAGTGCTAGAGATACGGGGGGGCCGGGAGAGCAGTACTTC
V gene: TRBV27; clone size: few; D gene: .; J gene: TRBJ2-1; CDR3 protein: CASSSTLSYNEQFF; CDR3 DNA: TGTGCCAGCAGTTCAACCCTCTCCTACAATGAGCAGTTCTTC
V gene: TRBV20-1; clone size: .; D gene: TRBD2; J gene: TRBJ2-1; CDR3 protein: CSARGGGIYNEQFF; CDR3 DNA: TGCAGTGCTAGAGGCGGGGGGATTTACAATGAGCAGTTCTTC
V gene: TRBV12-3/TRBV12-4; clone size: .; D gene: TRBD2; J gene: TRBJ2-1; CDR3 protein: CASSPRTSRNNEQFF; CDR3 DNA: TGTGCCAGCAGTCCGCGGACTAGTCGAAACAATGAGCAGTTCTTC
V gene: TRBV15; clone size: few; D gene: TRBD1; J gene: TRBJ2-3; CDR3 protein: CATSRDSTGGGDTQYF; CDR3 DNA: TGTGCCACCAGCAGAGATTCGACAGGGGGAGGGGATACGCAGTATTTT
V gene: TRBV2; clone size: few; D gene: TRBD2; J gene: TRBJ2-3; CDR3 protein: CASSEGLAGAGTQYF; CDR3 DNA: TGTGCCAGCAGTGAAGGACTAGCGGGAGCGGGTACGCAGTATTTT
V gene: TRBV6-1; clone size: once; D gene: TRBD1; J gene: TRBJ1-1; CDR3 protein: CASMKRGLNTEAFF; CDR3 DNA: TGTGCCAGTATGAAAAGGGGGCTTAACACTGAAGCTTTCTTT
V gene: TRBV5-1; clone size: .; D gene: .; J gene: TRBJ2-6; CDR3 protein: CASSLASLGSGANVLTF; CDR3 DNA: TGCGCCAGCAGCTTGGCCAGCCTCGGCTCTGGGGCCAACGTCCTGACTTTC
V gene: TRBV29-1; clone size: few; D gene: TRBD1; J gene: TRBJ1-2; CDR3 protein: CSGGTDNYGYTF; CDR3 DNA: TGCAGCGGAGGGACAGATAACTATGGCTACACCTTC
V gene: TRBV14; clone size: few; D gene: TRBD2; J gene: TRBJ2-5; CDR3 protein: CASSQLLAGAETQYF; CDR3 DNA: TGTGCCAGCAGCCAACTTCTAGCGGGAGCAGAGACCCAGTACTTC
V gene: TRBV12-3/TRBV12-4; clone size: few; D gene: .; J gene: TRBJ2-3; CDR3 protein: CASSFGVPQYF; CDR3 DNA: TGTGCCAGCAGTTTCGGGGTTCCGCAGTATTTT
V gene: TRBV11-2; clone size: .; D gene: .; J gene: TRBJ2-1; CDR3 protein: CASSLAPQYNEQFF; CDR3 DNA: TGTGCCAGCAGCTTAGCACCACAATACAATGAGCAGTTCTTC
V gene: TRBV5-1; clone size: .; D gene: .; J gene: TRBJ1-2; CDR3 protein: CASSFTREYGYTF; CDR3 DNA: TGCGCCAGCAGCTTCACTCGGGAATATGGCTACACCTTC
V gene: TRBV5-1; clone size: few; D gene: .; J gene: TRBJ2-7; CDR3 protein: CASSSVPGEEGYEQYF; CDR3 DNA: TGCGCCAGCAGCTCGGTTCCCGGGGAGGAGGGCTACGAGCAGTACTTC
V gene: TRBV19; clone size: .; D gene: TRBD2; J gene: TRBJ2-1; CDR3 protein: CASSIPAGGLRNEQFF; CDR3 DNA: TGTGCCAGTAGTATCCCAGCGGGGGGCCTAAGGAATGAGCAGTTCTTC
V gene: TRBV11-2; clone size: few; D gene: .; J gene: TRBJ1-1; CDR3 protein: CASSSRGISITEAFF; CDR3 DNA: TGTGCCAGCAGCTCCCGGGGGATATCGATCACTGAAGCTTTCTTT
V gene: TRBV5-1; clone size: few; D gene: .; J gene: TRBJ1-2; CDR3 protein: CASSLDDRRKDGYTF; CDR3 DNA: TGCGCCAGCAGCTTGGATGACAGGAGAAAGGATGGCTACACCTTC
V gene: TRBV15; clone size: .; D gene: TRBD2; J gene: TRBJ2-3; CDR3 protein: CATSARLKVAGSTDTQYF; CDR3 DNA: TGTGCCACCAGCGCCCGTCTTAAGGTAGCGGGAAGCACAGATACGCAGTATTTT
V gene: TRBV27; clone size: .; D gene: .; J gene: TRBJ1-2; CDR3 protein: CASSLGSGVGGYTF; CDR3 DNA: TGTGCCAGCAGTTTGGGCAGCGGTGTCGGGGGCTACACCTTC
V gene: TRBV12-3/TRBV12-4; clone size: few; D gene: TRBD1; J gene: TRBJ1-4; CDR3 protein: CASSHGTGGFGEKLFF; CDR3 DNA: TGTGCCAGCAGTCACGGGACAGGGGGCTTTGGAGAAAAACTGTTTTTT
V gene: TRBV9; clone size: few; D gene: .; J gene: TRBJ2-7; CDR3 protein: CASSVGGQNTYEQYF; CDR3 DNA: TGTGCCAGCAGCGTAGGCGGGCAAAACACCTACGAGCAGTACTTC
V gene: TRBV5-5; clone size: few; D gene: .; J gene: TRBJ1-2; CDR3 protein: CASSLAPNYGYTF; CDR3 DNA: TGTGCCAGCAGCTTGGCTCCTAACTATGGCTACACCTTC
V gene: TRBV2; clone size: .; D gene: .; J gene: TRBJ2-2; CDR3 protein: CASSEPGELFF; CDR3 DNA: TGTGCCAGCAGTGAACCCGGGGAGCTGTTTTTT
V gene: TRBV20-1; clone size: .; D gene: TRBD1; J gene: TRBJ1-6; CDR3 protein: CSARKRGTGYNSPLHF; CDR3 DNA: TGCAGTGCTAGAAAACGGGGGACAGGGTACAATTCACCCCTCCACTTT
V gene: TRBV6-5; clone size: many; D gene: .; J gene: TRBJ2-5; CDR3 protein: CASSYSNRGETQYF; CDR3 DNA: TGTGCCAGCAGTTACTCGAATCGTGGAGAGACCCAGTACTTC
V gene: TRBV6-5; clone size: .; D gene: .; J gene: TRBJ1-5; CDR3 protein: CASSLRAHWDQPQHF; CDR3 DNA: TGTGCCAGCAGTCTCCGGGCTCATTGGGATCAGCCCCAGCATTTT
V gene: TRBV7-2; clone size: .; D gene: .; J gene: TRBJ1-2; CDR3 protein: CASSFAYNGGYTF; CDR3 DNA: TGTGCCAGCAGCTTCGCCTATAACGGTGGCTACACCTTC
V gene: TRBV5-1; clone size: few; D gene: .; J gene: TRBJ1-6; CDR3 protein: CASSSTRTNSPLHF; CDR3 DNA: TGCGCCAGCAGCTCGACAAGGACCAATTCACCCCTCCACTTT
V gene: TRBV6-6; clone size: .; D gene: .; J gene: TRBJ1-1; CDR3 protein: CASRLGWDTEAFF; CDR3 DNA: TGTGCCAGCAGGCTAGGTTGGGACACTGAAGCTTTCTTT
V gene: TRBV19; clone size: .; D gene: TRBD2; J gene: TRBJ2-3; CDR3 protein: CASSIGGLASTDTQYF; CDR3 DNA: TGTGCCAGTAGTATAGGTGGACTAGCGAGCACAGATACGCAGTATTTT
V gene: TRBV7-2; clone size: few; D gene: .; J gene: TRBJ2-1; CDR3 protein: CASSPTAFNEQFF; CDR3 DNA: TGTGCCAGCAGCCCCACGGCCTTCAATGAGCAGTTCTTC
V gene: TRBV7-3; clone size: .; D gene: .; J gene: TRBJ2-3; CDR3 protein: CASSPFVTDTQYF; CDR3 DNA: TGTGCCAGCAGCCCATTTGTCACAGATACGCAGTATTTT
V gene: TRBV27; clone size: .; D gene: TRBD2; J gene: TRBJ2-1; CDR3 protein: CASRGLAYNNEQFF; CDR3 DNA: TGTGCCAGCAGGGGACTAGCGTATAATAATGAGCAGTTCTTC
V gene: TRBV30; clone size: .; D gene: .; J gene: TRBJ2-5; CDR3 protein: CAWREPETQYF; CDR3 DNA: TGTGCCTGGAGGGAACCGGAGACCCAGTACTTC
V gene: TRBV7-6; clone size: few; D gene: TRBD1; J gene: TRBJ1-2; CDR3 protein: CASSLDPTGGNGYTF; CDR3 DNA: TGTGCCAGCAGCTTAGACCCCACAGGGGGTAATGGCTACACCTTC
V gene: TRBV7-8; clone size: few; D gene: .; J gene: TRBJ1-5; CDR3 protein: CASSLGPQGPYSNQPQHF; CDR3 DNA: TGTGCCAGCAGCTTGGGCCCGCAGGGGCCCTATAGCAATCAGCCCCAGCATTTT
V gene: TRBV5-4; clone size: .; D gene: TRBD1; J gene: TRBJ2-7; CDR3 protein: CASSFKRQGPYEQYF; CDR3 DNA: TGTGCCAGCAGCTTCAAGAGACAGGGACCCTACGAGCAGTACTTC